This note documents a single T cell receptor beta chain sequence. The record originates from a study of long-term antiretroviral therapy in people with HIV. Trimming cost V 0 bases and J 2 bases; bases outside gene matches: 3. The CDR3 length is 16 residues. Germline V CDR1 and CDR2: SEHNR, FQNEAQ (reference sequence). Version v3.0 of the immunoSEQ assay was performed at survey level. Produced via immunoSEQ multiplex PCR; TCRdb's table is partial and in-frame only. Altogether roughly 25,000 clones are present, approximately 80% being singletons, with the ten largest covering about 2.1%. The clonotype comes from a man aged 50-59 years with HIV. The genes are TRBV7-9 and TRBJ2-3, with 9 bases aligning to TRBD2. Source: unsorted PBMCs, taken 3 years after starting antiretroviral therapy. The CDR3 region is CASSLAAGGATDTQYF. In DNA, the CDR3 is TGTGCCAGCAGCTTAGCCGCGGGAGGGGCCACAGATACGCAGTATTTT.